This T cell receptor beta chain was observed in a study of long-term antiretroviral therapy in people with HIV. The germline V gene has CDR1 SGHTA and CDR2 FQGTGA. This CDR3 region has 13 residues. United States facilities provided treatment to all participants with HIV. A remark on this clone: At one end the junction does not follow the germline gene, possibly because of a read error.

They ran version v3.0 of the immunoSEQ assay at survey level. The protocol was immunoSEQ multiplex PCR, while the TCRdb copy is restricted to in-frame clones and leaves out a portion. The data hold 40,000 to 45,000 clones, with 90% to 95% observed a single time. The TCR was taken from a woman in her forties or fifties with HIV. The chain uses TRBV7-3 and TRBJ2-7, with 8 bases matching TRBD1. Source: unsorted PBMCs, taken 3.7 years after starting antiretroviral therapy. The CDR3 nucleotides read TGTGCCAGCAGCGTAACAGGGGGGTACGAGCAGTACTTC. Translated: CASSVTGGYEQYF.